This entry concerns a single T cell receptor (beta chain). This sample was taken from a study of T cell changes during pregnancy in multiple sclerosis. Germline-derived CDR1 and CDR2 are SEHNR and FQNEAQ (reference sequence). The ends lost 5 bases at V and 3 bases at J; junction bases unmatched: 3. The CDR3 is 14 residues long. Generated by immunoSEQ multiplex PCR, the TCRdb table keeps only in-frame clones and is missing some. The sample includes 91,000 or so clones, 90% to 95% of them seen just once. The origin of this receptor is a female donor with multiple sclerosis, enrolled in a pregnancy study. This chain uses TRBV7-9 with TRBJ2-7; TRBD2 matches 11 bases. This specimen was peripheral blood, taken after pregnancy. CDR3 nucleotide sequence: TGTGCCAGCAGCACTAGCGGGAGCCTCTACGAGCAGTACTTC. This sequence encodes CASSTSGSLYEQYF.